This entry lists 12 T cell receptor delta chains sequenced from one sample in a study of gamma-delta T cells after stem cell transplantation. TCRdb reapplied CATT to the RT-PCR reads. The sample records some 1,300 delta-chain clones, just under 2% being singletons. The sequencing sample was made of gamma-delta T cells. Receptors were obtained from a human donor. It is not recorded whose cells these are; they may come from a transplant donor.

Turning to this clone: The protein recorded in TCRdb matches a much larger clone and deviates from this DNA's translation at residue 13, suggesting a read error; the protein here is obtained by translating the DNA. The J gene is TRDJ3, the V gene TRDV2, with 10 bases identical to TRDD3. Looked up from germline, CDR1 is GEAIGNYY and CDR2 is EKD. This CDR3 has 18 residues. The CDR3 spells CACDSLGDSSWDIRQMFF. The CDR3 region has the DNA TGTGCCTGTGACTCCCTGGGGGATAGCTCCTGGGACATCCGACAGATGTTTTTC.

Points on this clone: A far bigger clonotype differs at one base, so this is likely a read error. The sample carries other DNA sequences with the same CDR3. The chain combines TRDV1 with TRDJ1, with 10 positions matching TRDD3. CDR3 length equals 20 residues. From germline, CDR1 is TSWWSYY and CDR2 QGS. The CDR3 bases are TGTGCCCTTGGGGAACTCCTTCCGTCGTACTGGGGGATCATGTCGGATAAACTCATCTTT. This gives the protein CALGELLPSYWGIMSDKLIF.

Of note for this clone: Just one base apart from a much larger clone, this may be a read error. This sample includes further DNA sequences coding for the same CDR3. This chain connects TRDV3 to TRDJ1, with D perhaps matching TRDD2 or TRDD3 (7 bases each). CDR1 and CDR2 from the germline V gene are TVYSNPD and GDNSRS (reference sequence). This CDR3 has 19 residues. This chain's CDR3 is CALGASYPSWPLDDDKLIF. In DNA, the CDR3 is TGTGCTCTGGGGGCTTCCTATCCTAGCTGGCCCCTGGACGACGATAAACTCATCTTT. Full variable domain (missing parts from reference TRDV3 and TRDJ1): CDKVTQSSPDQTVASGSEVVLLCTYDTVYSNPDLFWYRIRPDYSFQFVFYGDNSRSEGADFTQGRFSVKHILTQKAFHLVISPVRTEDSATYYCALGASYPSWPLDDDKLIFGKGTRVTVEP.

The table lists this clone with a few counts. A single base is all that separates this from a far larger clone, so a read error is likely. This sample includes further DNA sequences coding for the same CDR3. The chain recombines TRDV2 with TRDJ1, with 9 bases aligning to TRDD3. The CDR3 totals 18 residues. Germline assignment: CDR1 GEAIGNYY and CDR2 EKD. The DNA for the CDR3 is TGCGCCTGTGACACGATCGCTGGGGGATCCCCGTACACCGATAAACTCATCTTT. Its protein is CACDTIAGGSPYTDKLIF.

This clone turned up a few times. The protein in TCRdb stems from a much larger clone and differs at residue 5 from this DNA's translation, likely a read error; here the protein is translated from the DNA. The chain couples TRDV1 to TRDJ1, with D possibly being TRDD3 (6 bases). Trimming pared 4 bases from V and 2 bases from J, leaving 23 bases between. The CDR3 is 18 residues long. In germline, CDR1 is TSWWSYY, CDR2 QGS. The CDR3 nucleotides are TGTGCTCTTGGGGGAATGTCGCCTTGGGGGCCTGGGACCGATAAACTCATCTTT. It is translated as CALGGMSPWGPGTDKLIF.

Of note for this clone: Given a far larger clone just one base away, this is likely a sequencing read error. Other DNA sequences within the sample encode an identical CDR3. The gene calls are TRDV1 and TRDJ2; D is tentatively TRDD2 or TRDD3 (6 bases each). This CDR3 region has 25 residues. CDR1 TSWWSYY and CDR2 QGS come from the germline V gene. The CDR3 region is CALGENPTKTVLILGYRLLTAQLFF. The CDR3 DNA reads TGTGCCCTTGGGGAAAATCCTACTAAGACTGTCCTAATTCTAGGATACCGCCTTTTGACAGCACAACTCTTCTTT.

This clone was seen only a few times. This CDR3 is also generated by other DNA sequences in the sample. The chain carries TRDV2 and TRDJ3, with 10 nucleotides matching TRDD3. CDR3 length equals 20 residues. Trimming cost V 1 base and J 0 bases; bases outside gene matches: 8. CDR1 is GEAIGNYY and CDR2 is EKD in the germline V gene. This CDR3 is CACDTVLGDSYSWDTRQMFF. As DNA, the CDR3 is TGTGCCTGTGACACGGTACTGGGGGATTCCTACTCCTGGGACACCCGACAGATGTTTTTC.

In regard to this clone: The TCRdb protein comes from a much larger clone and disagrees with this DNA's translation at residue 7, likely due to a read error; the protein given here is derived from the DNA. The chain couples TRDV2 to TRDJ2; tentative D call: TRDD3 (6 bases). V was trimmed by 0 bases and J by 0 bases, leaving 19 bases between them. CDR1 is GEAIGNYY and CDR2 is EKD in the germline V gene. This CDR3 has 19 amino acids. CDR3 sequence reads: CACDTIVGDSRSLTAQLFF. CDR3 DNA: TGTGCCTGTGACACCATTGTTGGGGATTCCCGGTCTTTGACAGCACAACTCTTCTTT.

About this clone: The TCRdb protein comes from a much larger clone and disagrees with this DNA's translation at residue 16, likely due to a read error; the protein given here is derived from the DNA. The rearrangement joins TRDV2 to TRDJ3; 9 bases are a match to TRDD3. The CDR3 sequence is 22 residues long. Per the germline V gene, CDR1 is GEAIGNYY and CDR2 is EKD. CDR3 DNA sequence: TGTGCCTGTGACCCGGCCCAGCCCCGGGGACTGGGGGACTCCTGGGGCACCCGACAGATGTTTTTC. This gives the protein CACDPAQPRGLGDSWGTRQMFF.

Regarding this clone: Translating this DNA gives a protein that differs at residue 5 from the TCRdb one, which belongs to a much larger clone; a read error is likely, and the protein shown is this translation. The CDR3 reads CACDAYWGDESDSLARFDKLIF. The DNA of the CDR3 is TGTGCCTGTGACGCGTACTGGGGTGATGAGTCGGATTCGCTAGCTCGCTTCGATAAACTCATCTTT. The rearrangement links TRDV2 to TRDJ1; 7 bases agree with TRDD3. The CDR3 has 22 residues. V shed 3 bases and J 4 bases; nucleotides not matched to a gene: 31. Germline CDR1 is GEAIGNYY and CDR2 is EKD.

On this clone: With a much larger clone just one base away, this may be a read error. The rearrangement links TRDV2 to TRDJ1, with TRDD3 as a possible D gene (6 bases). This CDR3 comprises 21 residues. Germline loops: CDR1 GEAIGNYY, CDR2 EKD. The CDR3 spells CACDTVKFDGGPMGYTDKPIF. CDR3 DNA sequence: TGTGCCTGTGACACAGTAAAGTTCGATGGGGGCCCCATGGGGTACACCGATAAACCCATCTTT.

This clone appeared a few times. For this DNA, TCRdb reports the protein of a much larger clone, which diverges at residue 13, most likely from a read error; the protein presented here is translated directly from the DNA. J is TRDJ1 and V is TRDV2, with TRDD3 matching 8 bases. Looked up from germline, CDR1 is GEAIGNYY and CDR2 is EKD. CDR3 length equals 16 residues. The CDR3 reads CACDVLGGKDTDRLIF. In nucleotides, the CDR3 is TGTGCCTGTGACGTACTGGGGGGCAAGGACACCGATAGACTCATCTTT.